These 21 T cell receptor beta chains share one sample of origin, sequenced in a study of lymphopenia after photon versus proton radiotherapy. The method was immunoSEQ multiplex PCR; TCRdb's version includes in-frame clones alone and lacks a portion of them. The sample holds about 49,000 clones, over 70% seen once. Sequenced material: peripheral blood, taken from a patient treated with photon-based radiotherapy. The origin of the receptors is a man aged 45 to 65 with gastric cancer.

The rearrangement links TRBV6-5 to TRBJ1-2, with a tentative D call TRBD1 (6 bases). V was trimmed by 6 bases and J by 7 bases, leaving 12 bases between them. Germline loops: CDR1 MNHEY, CDR2 SVGAGI. The CDR3 consists of 12 residues. The CDR3 loop reads CASRQTGFGYTF. As DNA, the CDR3 is TGTGCCAGCAGGCAAACAGGGTTTGGCTACACCTTC.

This chain connects TRBV7-2 to TRBJ1-2; TRBD1 agrees at 11 bases. Looked up from germline, CDR1 is SGHTA and CDR2 is FQGNSA. There are 14 residues in the CDR3. Unmatched junction bases numbered 5, after V lost 6 bases and J lost 5 bases. The CDR3 DNA is TGTGCCAGCAGTCCTGGGACAGGGGGTTATGGCTACACCTTC. It translates to CASSPGTGGYGYTF.

This rearrangement joins TRBV2 to TRBJ1-2; D uncertain. Trimming removed 4 bases from V and 0 bases from J, with 9 bases in between. The CDR3 has 14 residues. The germline V gene has CDR1 SNHLY and CDR2 FYNNEI. The CDR3 region has the DNA TGTGCCAGCAGTGCCTCACAAACTAACTATGGCTACACCTTC. Its protein is CASSASQTNYGYTF.

This clone was recorded only once. The V and J genes are TRBV7-7 and TRBJ2-5; 10 positions agree with TRBD1. The J call may be faulty, since TRBJ2-7 better matches the DNA end. This CDR3 contains 13 residues. From germline, CDR1 is SSHAT and CDR2 FNYEAQ (reference sequence). This chain's CDR3 is CASSDGQGDEQYF. The DNA for the CDR3 is TGTGCCAGCAGCGACGGACAGGGGGACGAGCAGTACTTC.

V is TRBV4-1 and J is TRBJ2-7; TRBD2 agrees at 10 bases. This CDR3 spans 16 amino acids. V dropped 1 base and J dropped 3; count of bases not matched to a gene: 6. Germline assignment: CDR1 MGHRA and CDR2 YSYEKL. The CDR3 bases are TGCGCCAGCAGCCAAGGGGGGACTAGCGTGATCTACGAGCAGTACTTC. Amino acids: CASSQGGTSVIYEQYF.

The chain combines TRBV19 with TRBJ1-5, with TRBD1 as a possible D gene (6 bases). The CDR3 loop spans 17 amino acids. Germline V gene lookup returns CDR1 LNHDA and CDR2 SQIVND (reference sequence). V lost 8 bases and J lost 4, with 24 bases in between. The CDR3 nucleotides read TGTGCCAGTCGGCAGGGGACAACCGGGGTGGGGAATCAGCCCCAGCATTTT. Translated: CASRQGTTGVGNQPQHF.

J is TRBJ2-1 and V is TRBV2; 8 bases line up with TRBD2. The V segment lost 3 bases and the J segment 7 bases; nucleotides outside the gene matches: 8. In germline, CDR1 is SNHLY, CDR2 FYNNEI. The CDR3 extends over 15 amino acids. The CDR3 bases are TGTGCCAGCAGTGACCGCGGACTAGCTCTTAATGAGCAGTTCTTC. The encoded protein is CASSDRGLALNEQFF. The full variable domain, completed using reference TRBV2 and TRBJ2-1, is EPEVTQTPSHQVTQMGQEVILRCVPISNHLYFYWYRQILGQKVEFLVSFYNNEISEKSEIFDDQFSVERPDGSNFTLKIRSTKLEDSAMYFCASSDRGLALNEQFFGPGTRLTVL.

The V and J genes are TRBV19 and TRBJ2-1, with 7 bases identical to TRBD1. Germline assignment: CDR1 LNHDA and CDR2 SQIVND (reference sequence). The CDR3 has 17 residues. The J segment lost 0 bases and the V segment lost 1 base, leaving 6 bases of the junction unmatched. The CDR3 bases are TGTGCCAGTAGTATAGCAAACAGGGGTAGCTCCTACAATGAGCAGTTCTTC. Translation gives CASSIANRGSSYNEQFF. Using reference TRBV19 and TRBJ2-1 for the parts outside the CDR3, the full variable domain is DGGITQSPKYLFRKEGQNVTLSCEQNLNHDAMYWYRQDPGQGLRLIYYSQIVNDFQKGDIAEGYSVSREKKESFPLTVTSAQKNPTAFYLCASSIANRGSSYNEQFFGPGTRLTVL.

The chain carries TRBV27 and TRBJ2-2; D not certain. The germline CDR1 and CDR2 sequences are MNHEY and SMNVEV (reference sequence). V dropped 5 bases and J dropped 0 bases, with 13 bases sitting between them. The CDR3 spans 16 residues. The CDR3 sequence: CASSPLAVTNTGELFF. CDR3 nucleotide sequence: TGTGCCAGCAGTCCTTTGGCGGTAACGAACACCGGGGAGCTGTTTTTT.

The V gene is TRBV9, the J gene TRBJ2-2; D is perhaps TRBD2 (6 bases). CDR1 and CDR2 (germline): SGDLS, YYNGEE. Trimming shortened V by 3 bases and J by 0 bases, and 15 bases separated the two germline ends. This CDR3 spans 17 amino acids. This CDR3 is CASSGGRREPNTGELFF. The CDR3 DNA reads TGTGCCAGCAGCGGGGGCCGTCGGGAGCCGAACACCGGGGAGCTGTTTTTT. Supplemented by reference TRBV9 and TRBJ2-2, the full variable domain reads DSGVTQTPKHLITATGQRVTLRCSPRSGDLSVYWYQQSLDQGLQFLIQYYNGEERAKGNILERFSAQQFPDLHSELNLSSLELGDSALYFCASSGGRREPNTGELFFGEGSRLTVL.

A remark on this clone: This specimen includes other DNA sequences encoding the same CDR3. The chain uses TRBV6-5 and TRBJ1-5; no definite D call. This CDR3 has 15 amino acids. Germline V gene lookup returns CDR1 MNHEY and CDR2 SVGAGI. V was shortened by 2 bases and J by 0 bases, with 8 bases between the two germline ends. This CDR3 is CASSYAGGSNQPQHF. The CDR3 region has the DNA TGTGCCAGCAGTTACGCAGGTGGTAGCAATCAGCCCCAGCATTTT.

CDR3 in DNA: TGCGCCAGCAGCCCAGGGCAGGGGGATGGCTACACCTTC. Its translation is CASSPGQGDGYTF. The chain joins TRBV5-1 to TRBJ1-2, with 7 bases matching TRBD1. V was pared by 4 bases and J by 6 bases, with 6 bases of the junction left unmatched. Per the germline V gene, CDR1 is SGHRS and CDR2 is YFSETQ. The CDR3 loop spans 13 amino acids.

The chain uses TRBV7-2 and TRBJ1-3, with a tentative D call TRBD1 (6 bases). Germline V gene lookup returns CDR1 SGHTA and CDR2 FQGNSA. Trimming left V 5 bases short and J 0 bases short, with 20 bases between. This CDR3 contains 18 residues. The CDR3 sequence is CASSPFLPTGFSGNTIYF. The CDR3 DNA sequence: TGTGCCAGCAGCCCCTTCCTACCGACAGGTTTCTCTGGAAACACCATATATTTT.

The chain couples TRBV20-1 to TRBJ1-1, with D unclear. CDR3 length: 11 residues. Germline V lookup: CDR1 DFQATT, CDR2 SNEGSKA (reference sequence). V was shortened by 2 bases and J by 4 bases, with 5 bases between the two germline ends. CDR3 DNA sequence: TGCAGTGCTAGATATAGCACTGAAGCTTTCTTT. This translates into CSARYSTEAFF.

The chain recombines TRBV28 with TRBJ2-7, with D perhaps TRBD2 (7 bases). Germline-derived CDR1 and CDR2 are MDHEN and SYDVKM. Trimming removed 6 bases from V and 5 bases from J, with 17 bases in between. The CDR3 sequence is 14 residues long. CDR3 region: CASSPWREGDEQYF. Written as DNA, the CDR3 is TGTGCCAGCAGCCCCTGGAGGGAGGGGGACGAGCAGTACTTC.

The rearrangement joins TRBV23-1 to TRBJ2-2; D remains ambiguous. TRBV23-1 is reported as an ORF; its role is uncertain. V shed 0 bases and J shed 5 bases, with 10 bases lying between them. The CDR3 is made up of 15 amino acids. The CDR3 region is CASSQSSISTGELFF. Here the CDR3 DNA reads TGCGCCAGCAGTCAATCCTCCATATCAACCGGGGAGCTGTTTTTT.

V gene TRBV4-1 combines with J gene TRBJ2-7, with a tentative D call TRBD1 (6 bases). This CDR3 region has 17 residues. CDR1 MGHRA and CDR2 YSYEKL come from the germline V gene. V was cut by 1 base and J by 2 bases, with 18 bases left in between. The CDR3: CASSQGGRGSFAYEQYF. CDR3 bases: TGCGCCAGCAGCCAAGGCGGCAGGGGAAGTTTCGCCTACGAGCAGTACTTC.

Here the CDR3 reads CASSEAGGPYEQYF. Here the CDR3 DNA reads TGTGCCAGCAGTGAAGCGGGAGGGCCCTACGAGCAGTACTTC. The chain uses TRBV6-1 and TRBJ2-7; 7 bases line up with TRBD2. CDR1 is MNHNS and CDR2 is SASEGT in the germline V gene. V shed 0 bases, J shed 2 bases, and the junction held 1 base outside the gene matches. The CDR3 spans 14 residues.

The chain carries TRBV2 and TRBJ2-7, with TRBD2 matching over 12 bases. This CDR3 is built from 15 residues. V lost 3 bases and J lost 4; bases outside the gene matches: 4. Germline values: CDR1 SNHLY, CDR2 FYNNEI. CDR3 DNA sequence: TGTGCCAGCAGTGACCGACTAGCGGGAGTTTACGAGCAGTACTTC. It encodes CASSDRLAGVYEQYF.

This clone occurred a few times. The V and J genes are TRBV19 and TRBJ2-3, with 7 bases matching TRBD1. Trimming at V came to 4 bases and at J to 3 bases, leaving 4 bases not matched to a gene. The CDR3 has 14 amino acids. Germline values: CDR1 LNHDA, CDR2 SQIVND (reference sequence). The CDR3 protein is CASSTVQGTDTQYF. The DNA of the CDR3 is TGTGCCAGTAGTACAGTACAGGGGACAGATACGCAGTATTTT.

The chain links TRBV18 to TRBJ2-1; no definite D call. Germline CDR1 reads KGHSH; CDR2 reads LQKENI. Trimming removed 4 bases at V and 0 bases at J, with 4 bases between. This CDR3 is built from 13 residues. The CDR3 sequence is CASSRHSYNEQFF. CDR3 bases: TGTGCCAGCTCACGCCACTCCTACAATGAGCAGTTCTTC.